This TCR beta chain is drawn from a study of T cells in Graves' hyperthyroidism and ophthalmopathy. The TCR beta CDR3 regions underwent amplification using RNA transcripts as the source. During a first-round RT-PCR of the TCR CDR3, the HTBI primer set was used. Using its own MiXCR run on the multiplex PCR reads, TCRdb lists one record per CDR3 protein. The table has under 650,000 distinct CDR3 sequences, under 20% seen once. The length of the CDR3 is 14 residues. Germline trimming cut 5 bases from V and 6 bases from J; bases unmatched to any gene: 8. CDR1 SQVTM and CDR2 ANQGSEA come from the germline V gene.

The clonotype comes from a woman aged 25 to 39 with Graves' hyperthyroidism. This chain links TRBV29-1 with TRBJ2-2, with 8 bases aligning to TRBD2. The sequenced sample consisted of blood. The DNA of the CDR3 is TGCAGCGTTACGATTGGCGGGGGGCCCGGGGAGCTGTTTTTT. It codes for CSVTIGGGPGELFF.